This T cell receptor (beta chain) is from a study of Graves' ophthalmopathy and Graves' hyperthyroidism. Study observations and caveats: The blood repertoire also included most expanded thyroid clonotypes above 0.001 frequency. Ophthalmopathy was separated from stable hyperthyroidism by a 13-signature model with around 88% sensitivity and approximately 79% specificity.

Amplified TCR beta CDR3 regions were obtained using RNA transcripts as template. Scientists carried out first-round RT-PCR using HTBI primers and then a second-round multiplex PCR. TCRdb passed the multiplex PCR reads through MiXCR, listing each CDR3 protein once. The sample holds 620,000 or so distinct CDR3 sequences, around a fifth seen once. Comment on this clonotype: Its matching antigen is unknown.

The sequence was obtained from a young woman with stable Graves' hyperthyroidism. Some clones in this sample may be carry-over from other donors' samples. The sequenced sample was peripheral blood.

The CDR3 nucleotides are TGTGCCAGCAGTTGGGGCGGGGTGGAGTATCGCGAGCAGTACTTC. It translates to CASSWGGVEYREQYF. The V call is TRBV6-5, the J call TRBJ2-7; the D gene is possibly TRBD2 (6 bases). Germline CDR1 is MNHEY and CDR2 is SVGAGI. This CDR3 spans 15 amino acids. V was shortened by 4 bases and J by 6 bases, with 19 bases between the two germline ends.